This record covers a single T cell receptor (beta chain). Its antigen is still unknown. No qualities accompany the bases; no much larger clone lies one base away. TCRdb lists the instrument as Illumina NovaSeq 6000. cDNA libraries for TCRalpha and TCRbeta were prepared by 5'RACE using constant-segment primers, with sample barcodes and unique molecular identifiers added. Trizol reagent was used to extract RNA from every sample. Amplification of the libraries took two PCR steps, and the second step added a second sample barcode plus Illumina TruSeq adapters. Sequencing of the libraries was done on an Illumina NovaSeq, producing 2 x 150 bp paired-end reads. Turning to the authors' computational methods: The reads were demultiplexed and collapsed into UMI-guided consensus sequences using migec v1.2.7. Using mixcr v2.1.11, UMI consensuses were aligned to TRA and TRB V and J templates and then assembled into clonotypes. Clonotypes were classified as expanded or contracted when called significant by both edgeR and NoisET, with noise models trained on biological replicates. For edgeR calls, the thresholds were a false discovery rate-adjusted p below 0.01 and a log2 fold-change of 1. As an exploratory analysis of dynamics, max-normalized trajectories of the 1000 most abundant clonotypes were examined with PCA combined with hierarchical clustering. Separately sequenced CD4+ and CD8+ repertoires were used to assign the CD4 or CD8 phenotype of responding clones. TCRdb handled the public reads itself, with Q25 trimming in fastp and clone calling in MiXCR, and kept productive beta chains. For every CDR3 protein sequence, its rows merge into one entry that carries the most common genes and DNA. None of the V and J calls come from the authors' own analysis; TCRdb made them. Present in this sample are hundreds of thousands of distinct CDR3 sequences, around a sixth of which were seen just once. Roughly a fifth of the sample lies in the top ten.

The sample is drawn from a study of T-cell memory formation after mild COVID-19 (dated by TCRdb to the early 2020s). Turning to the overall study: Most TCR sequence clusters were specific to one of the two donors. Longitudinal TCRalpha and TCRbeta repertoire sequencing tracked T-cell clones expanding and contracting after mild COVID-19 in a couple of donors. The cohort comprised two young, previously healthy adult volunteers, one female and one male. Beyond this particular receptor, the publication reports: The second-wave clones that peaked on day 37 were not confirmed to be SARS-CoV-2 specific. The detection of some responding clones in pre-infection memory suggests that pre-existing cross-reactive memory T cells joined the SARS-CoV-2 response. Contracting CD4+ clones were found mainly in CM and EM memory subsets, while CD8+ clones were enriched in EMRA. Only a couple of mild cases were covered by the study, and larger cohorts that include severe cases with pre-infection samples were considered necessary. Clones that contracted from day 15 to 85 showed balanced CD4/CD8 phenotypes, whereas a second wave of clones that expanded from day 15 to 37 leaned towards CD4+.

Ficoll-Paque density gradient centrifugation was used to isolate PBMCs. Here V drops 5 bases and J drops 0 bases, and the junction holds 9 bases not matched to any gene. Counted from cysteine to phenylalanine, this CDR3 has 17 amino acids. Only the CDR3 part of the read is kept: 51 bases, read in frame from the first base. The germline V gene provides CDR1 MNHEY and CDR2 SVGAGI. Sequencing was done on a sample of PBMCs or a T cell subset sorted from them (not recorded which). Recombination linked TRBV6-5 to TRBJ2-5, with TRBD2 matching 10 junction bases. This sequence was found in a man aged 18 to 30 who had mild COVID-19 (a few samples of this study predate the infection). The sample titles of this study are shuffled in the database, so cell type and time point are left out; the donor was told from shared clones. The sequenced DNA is TGTGCCAGCAGTGACCTCCCGACTAGCGGGTACCAAGAGACCCAGTACTTC. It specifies CASSDLPTSGYQETQYF.